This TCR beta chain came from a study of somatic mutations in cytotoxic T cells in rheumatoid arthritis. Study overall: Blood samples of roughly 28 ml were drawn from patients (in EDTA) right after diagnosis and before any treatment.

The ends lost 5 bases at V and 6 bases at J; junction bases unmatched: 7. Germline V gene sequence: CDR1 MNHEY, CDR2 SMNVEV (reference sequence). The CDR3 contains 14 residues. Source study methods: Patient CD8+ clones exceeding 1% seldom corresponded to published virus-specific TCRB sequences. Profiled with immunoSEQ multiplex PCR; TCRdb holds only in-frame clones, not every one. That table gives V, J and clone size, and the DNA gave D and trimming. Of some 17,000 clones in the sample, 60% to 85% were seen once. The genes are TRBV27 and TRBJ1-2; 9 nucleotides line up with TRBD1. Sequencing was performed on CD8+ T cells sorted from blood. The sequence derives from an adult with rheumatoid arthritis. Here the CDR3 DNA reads TGTGCCAGCAGTCCCCAGGACAGGGGACATGGCTACACCTTC. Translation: CASSPQDRGHGYTF.